One sample yielded the 20 T cell receptor beta chains listed below, sequenced in a study of T cell repertoires in aging, cancer and after chemotherapy. Amplification of TCR beta used genomic DNA extracted from peripheral blood. Multiplex touch-down PCR with TRB-A/B primers amplified rearranged V-D-J TRB sequences. TCRdb itself ran the multiplex PCR reads through MiXCR, one entry per CDR3 protein. Here the sample spans 5,500 to 6,500 distinct CDR3 sequences, under 30% being singletons. Sequencing input: blood. Every receptor here comes from a human donor in good health.

This clonotype is deemed medium-sized. The rearrangement links TRBV19 to TRBJ1-2; D uncertain. The CDR3 consists of 14 residues. With 7 bases removed from V and 6 bases from J, the gap between germline ends came to 18 bases. CDR1 is LNHDA and CDR2 is SQIVND in the germline V gene (reference sequence). The CDR3 DNA is TGTGCCAGTACTATCTCTGGGCTTTCGGATGGCTACACCTTC. It yields the protein CASTISGLSDGYTF.

The rearrangement uses TRBV30 and TRBJ2-3; D gene uncertain. There are 11 residues in the CDR3. Trimming took off 8 bases at V and 5 bases at J, with 11 bases between the two ends. The germline CDR1 and CDR2 sequences are GTSNPN and SVGIG (reference sequence). CDR3 amino acids: CASRTVDTQYF. The CDR3 DNA sequence: TGTGCCAGCCGTACAGTAGATACGCAGTATTTT. The whole variable domain, filled in from reference TRBV30 and TRBJ2-3, reads SQTIHQWPATLVQPVGSPLSLECTVEGTSNPNLYWYRQAAGRGLQLLFYSVGIGQISSEVPQNLSASRPQDRQFILSSKKLLLSDSGFYLCASRTVDTQYFGPGTRLTVL.

V gene TRBV6-2 or TRBV6-3 combines with J gene TRBJ2-1, with D unclear. V lost 5 bases to trimming and J lost 8 bases, with 10 bases between them. CDR1 and CDR2 (germline): MNHEY, SVGEGT. The CDR3 runs 12 residues. This CDR3 reads CASSPALYEQFF. In DNA form, the CDR3 reads TGTGCCAGCAGTCCGGCCTTGTATGAGCAGTTCTTC.

In its sample, this clonotype is medium-sized. V is TRBV6-1 and J is TRBJ1-5, with unresolved D. The CDR3 has 15 residues. Germline V gene lookup returns CDR1 MNHNS and CDR2 SASEGT. Deletions cut 2 bases from V and 1 base from J, with 9 bases between. The CDR3 loop reads CASSETFLSNQPQHF. The CDR3 DNA is TGTGCCAGCAGTGAAACTTTCTTGAGCAATCAGCCCCAGCATTTT.

The chain employs TRBV6-1 and TRBJ2-1; D is perhaps TRBD2 (6 bases). The V gene lost 8 bases and the J gene lost 0 bases, with 17 bases spanning the gap. The CDR3 covers 16 residues. Germline V gives CDR1 MNHNS, CDR2 SASEGT. CDR3 bases: TGTGCCAGCCAGTTCGGGACTTTCAGCTCCTACAATGAGCAGTTCTTC. Translation gives CASQFGTFSSYNEQFF.

This clonotype ranks as medium-sized. The chain recombines TRBV19 with TRBJ1-4; TRBD1 is a possible D gene (6 bases). There are 14 residues in the CDR3. Per germline, CDR1 LNHDA and CDR2 SQIVND (reference sequence). V gave up 5 bases and J gave up 6 bases, with 13 bases separating them. CDR3: CASSVTGSHEKLFF. CDR3 DNA: TGTGCCAGTAGTGTAACAGGGAGTCATGAAAAACTGTTTTTT.

This clonotype ranks as medium-sized (0.01 to 0.1%). The chain joins TRBV12-3 or TRBV12-4 to TRBJ2-7; D is uncertain. The CDR3 has 12 residues. V was trimmed by 3 bases and J by 7 bases, leaving 10 bases between them. The CDR3 DNA is TGTGCCAGCAGTTTCGACGGGCCGGAGCAGTACTTC. Translating it yields CASSFDGPEQYF.

This clonotype was seen more than once but under ten times. The V and J genes are TRBV20-1 and TRBJ2-5, with 8 bases identical to TRBD2. The junction had 4 bases not matched to a gene; V was cut back by 6 bases and J by 1 base. Germline V gene sequence: CDR1 DFQATT, CDR2 SNEGSKA (reference sequence). This CDR3 has 13 amino acids. The CDR3 spells CSATGTSQETQYF. The DNA for the CDR3 is TGCAGTGCGACTGGGACTAGCCAAGAGACCCAGTACTTC.

This chain links TRBV4-1 with TRBJ2-7; a possible D gene is TRBD1 (5 bases). The germline gives CDR1 MGHRA, CDR2 YSYEKL. The CDR3 spans 14 residues. V was pared by 1 base and J by 2 bases, with 9 bases between. The CDR3 protein is CASSQGDSPYEQYF. The CDR3 nucleotides read TGCGCCAGCAGCCAAGGTGACAGTCCCTACGAGCAGTACTTC.

Concerning this clonotype: This may arise from a read error, as a much more abundant clone is one base away. CDR3 protein: CASRGSYNEQFF. The CDR3 nucleotides are TGTGCCAGCCGTGGTTCCTACAATGAGCAGTTCTTC. The chain has TRBV7-9 and TRBJ2-1; D not certain. Trimming removed 8 bases at V and 1 base at J, with 6 bases between. The length of the CDR3 is 12 residues. Germline lookup yields CDR1 SEHNR and CDR2 FQNEAQ (reference sequence).

This clonotype has a count of ten or more. The gene calls are TRBV11-2 and TRBJ2-7, with D tentatively TRBD1 or TRBD2 (6 bases each). From germline, CDR1 is SGHAT and CDR2 FQNNGV. The CDR3 is made up of 15 amino acids. Trimming shortened V by 4 bases and J by 3 bases, and 16 bases separated the two germline ends. This CDR3 is CASSSGAGDIYEQYV. The CDR3 DNA reads TGTGCCAGCAGCTCGGGGGCAGGGGACATCTACGAGCAGTACGTC.

This clonotype is medium-sized within its sample. The chain links TRBV19 to TRBJ2-7; D gene ambiguous. The CDR3 consists of 16 residues. The germline gives CDR1 LNHDA, CDR2 SQIVND (reference sequence). The V and J ends lost 1 base and 0 bases respectively, with 13 bases between them. For the CDR3, the DNA is TGTGCCAGTAGTATAGCTTTCACCAGTTCCTCCTACGAGCAGTACTTC. It codes for CASSIAFTSSSYEQYF.

By sample share, this clonotype is medium-sized (0.01 to 0.1%). The J gene is TRBJ1-1, the V gene TRBV5-5; tentative D call: TRBD1 (6 bases). The germline gives CDR1 SGHKS, CDR2 YYEKEE (reference sequence). Trimming took 3 bases from V and 3 from J, leaving 9 bases between them. This CDR3 has 13 residues. The chain's CDR3 is CASSSRGDTEAFF. Here the CDR3 DNA reads TGTGCCAGCAGCTCAAGGGGGGACACTGAAGCTTTCTTT.

This clonotype has more than one count but fewer than ten. The rearrangement joins TRBV28 to TRBJ2-1; D might be TRBD1 or TRBD2, each matching 5 bases. The length of the CDR3 is 11 residues. V was cut by 2 bases and J by 10 bases, with 6 bases left in between. CDR1 MDHEN and CDR2 SYDVKM come from the germline V gene. CDR3 residues: CASSLRDEQFF. In nucleotides, the CDR3 is TGTGCCAGCAGTTTAAGGGACGAGCAGTTCTTC.

This clonotype was seen a handful of times. In nucleotides, the CDR3 is TGTGCCAGCAGCCAAGATGGAGAGGTGAACACTGAAGCTTTCTTT. Translating it yields CASSQDGEVNTEAFF. This chain joins TRBV14 and TRBJ1-1; D is unresolved. The CDR3 has 15 residues. The V and J ends lost 0 bases and 0 bases respectively, with 8 bases between them. The germline gives CDR1 SGHDN, CDR2 FVKESK.

This clonotype is deemed medium-sized (0.01 to 0.1%). The rearrangement joins TRBV6-6 to TRBJ1-2; D is ambiguous. The length of the CDR3 is 10 residues. CDR1 and CDR2 (germline): MNHNY, SVGAGI (reference sequence). V lost 7 bases and J 2 bases, leaving 2 bases between the germline ends. Here the CDR3 reads CASMNYGYTF. CDR3 in DNA: TGTGCCAGCATGAACTATGGCTACACCTTC.

By its share, this clonotype is medium-sized. This chain connects TRBV10-3 to TRBJ2-7; TRBD2 is a possible D gene (6 bases). Germline CDR1 and CDR2: ENHRY and SYGVKD. Trimming shortened V by 4 bases and J by 4 bases, and 17 bases separated the two germline ends. This CDR3 is 15 amino acids long. The CDR3 region has the DNA TGTGCCATCAGTGGCCGGGACTCGCCCTCTTACGAGCAGTACTTC. This encodes CAISGRDSPSYEQYF.

This clonotype is medium-sized. The chain is built from TRBV29-1 and TRBJ2-1; TRBD1 matches 8 bases. Germline CDR1 reads SQVTM; CDR2 reads ANQGSEA. This CDR3 has 14 amino acids. The V and J ends lost 1 base and 9 bases, in that order; junction bases with no gene match: 8. Here the CDR3 reads CSVEAGQGAGEQFF. The CDR3, as DNA: TGCAGCGTTGAAGCGGGGCAGGGGGCCGGTGAGCAGTTCTTC.

In its sample, this clonotype was seen a few times. This sequence may be a read error, since a much larger clone differs from it by one base. V is TRBV7-9 and J is TRBJ2-7; D not certain. The germline gives CDR1 SEHNR, CDR2 FQNEAQ (reference sequence). The V gene lost 5 bases and the J gene lost 3 bases, with 5 bases spanning the gap. The CDR3 consists of 11 residues. The CDR3 spells CASSPGYEQYF. The CDR3, as DNA: TGTGCCAGCAGCCCCGGCTACGAGCAGTACTTC. Variable domain in full (rest from reference TRBV7-9 and TRBJ2-7): DTGVSQNPRHKITKRGQNVTFRCDPISEHNRLYWYRQTLGQGPEFLTYFQNEAQLEKSRLLSDRFSAERPKGSFSTLEIQRTEQGDSAMYLCASSPGYEQYFGPGTRLTVT.

By sample fraction, this clonotype is medium-sized. The chain recombines TRBV10-3 with TRBJ1-4; tentatively, D is TRBD1 (5 bases). Trimming removed 6 bases at V and 3 bases at J, with 5 bases between. Germline lookup yields CDR1 ENHRY and CDR2 SYGVKD. The CDR3 extends over 12 amino acids. CDR3 nucleotides: TGTGCCATCAGGGGACCTAATGAAAAACTGTTTTTT. This gives the protein CAIRGPNEKLFF.